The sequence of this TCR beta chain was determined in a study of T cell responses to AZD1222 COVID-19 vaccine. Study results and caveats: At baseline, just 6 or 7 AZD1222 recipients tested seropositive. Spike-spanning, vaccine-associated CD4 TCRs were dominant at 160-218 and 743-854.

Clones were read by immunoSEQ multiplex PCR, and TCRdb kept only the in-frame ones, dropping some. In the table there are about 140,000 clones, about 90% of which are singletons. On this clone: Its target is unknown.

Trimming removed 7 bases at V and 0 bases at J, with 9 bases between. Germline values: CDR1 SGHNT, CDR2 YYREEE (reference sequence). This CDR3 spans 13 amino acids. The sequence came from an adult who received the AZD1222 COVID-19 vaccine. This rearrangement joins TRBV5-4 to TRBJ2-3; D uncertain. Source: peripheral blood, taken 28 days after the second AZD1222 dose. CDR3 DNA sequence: TGTGCCAGCCAACCGAAGAGCACAGATACGCAGTATTTT. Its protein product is CASQPKSTDTQYF.